The 20 T cell receptor beta chains reported below all come from one sample, sequenced in a study of CD8 T cells in ankylosing spondylitis (dated 2017 in TCRdb). The receptor library was made with 5' RACE. Sequencing was carried out with an Illumina HiSeq 2500. TCRdb trimmed the raw reads at Q25, called clones with MiXCR and kept productive beta chains. Rows matching on CDR3 protein sequence are summarized as one entry with the most common DNA and genes. For this sample there are nearly 350,000 distinct CDR3 sequences; about 15% appear just once. The top ten clonotypes cover around 1% of the sample. Sequenced material: blood, either unsorted or a sorted T cell fraction (not recorded which). The receptor source for this set is a male donor with ankylosing spondylitis or in good health (not recorded which).

The sample holds one count of this clonotype. V gene TRBV7-9 combines with J gene TRBJ2-5; the match to TRBD2 covers 8 bases. The CDR3 contains 17 residues. Germline-derived CDR1 and CDR2 are SEHNR and FQNEAQ (reference sequence). V gave up 3 bases and J gave up 2 bases; unmatched junction bases: 11. DNA of the CDR3: TGTGCCAGCAGCTTTTTTTGGCTAGCGGGTCAACAAGAGACCCAGTACTTC. It is translated as CASSFFWLAGQQETQYF. The complete variable domain, with remaining parts taken from reference TRBV7-9 and TRBJ2-5, reads DTGVSQNPRHKITKRGQNVTFRCDPISEHNRLYWYRQTLGQGPEFLTYFQNEAQLEKSRLLSDRFSAERPKGSFSTLEIQRTEQGDSAMYLCASSFFWLAGQQETQYFGPGTRLLVL.

This clonotype occurred a few times. V usage is TRBV12-3 or TRBV12-4 and J usage is TRBJ1-1; D unresolved. Trimming removed 2 bases from V and 4 bases from J, with 8 bases in between. The CDR3 is made up of 13 amino acids. CDR3 nucleotide sequence: TGTGCCAGCAGTTTATTGGGAAGCACTGAAGCTTTCTTT. Encoded protein: CASSLLGSTEAFF.

The chain is built from TRBV19 and TRBJ2-7; the D call may be TRBD1 or TRBD2 (5 bases each). The CDR3 length is 15 residues. In germline, CDR1 is LNHDA, CDR2 SQIVND (reference sequence). Trimming took 1 base from V and 2 from J, leaving 12 bases between them. The CDR3 protein is CASSIARDGPYEQYF. The CDR3 nucleotides are TGTGCCAGTAGTATAGCCCGGGACGGACCCTACGAGCAGTACTTC.

This clonotype was counted many times. V gene TRBV5-1 combines with J gene TRBJ2-2, with a possible D match to TRBD1 (5 bases). The CDR3 consists of 14 residues. Trimming stripped 2 bases from V and 0 bases from J, with 5 bases between. Germline V gene sequence: CDR1 SGHRS, CDR2 YFSETQ. The CDR3 DNA sequence: TGCGCCAGCAGCTTACAGGCGAACACCGGGGAGCTGTTTTTT. This codes for CASSLQANTGELFF.

V is TRBV29-1 and J is TRBJ2-3; D not certain. CDR3 length: 13 amino acids. The V gene's germline CDR1 is SQVTM and CDR2 ANQGSEA. Trimming took off 2 bases at V and 6 bases at J, with 12 bases between the two ends. CDR3 bases: TGCAGCGTTGAATCCTGGCTTAGGGATACGCAGTATTTT. Residues: CSVESWLRDTQYF.

The rearrangement joins TRBV5-1 to TRBJ2-2; D remains unclear. This CDR3 spans 11 amino acids. Germline CDR1 and CDR2: SGHRS and YFSETQ. Trimming cost V 7 bases and J 4 bases, with 5 bases left between them. Here the CDR3 reads CASGATGELFF. The CDR3 bases are TGCGCCAGCGGAGCCACCGGGGAGCTGTTTTTT.

This clonotype was seen a handful of times. This rearrangement joins TRBV27 to TRBJ1-5; a weak D match, TRBD1 (5 bases). CDR1 MNHEY and CDR2 SMNVEV come from the germline V gene (reference sequence). V dropped 5 bases and J dropped 4 bases, with 12 bases sitting between them. This CDR3 spans 14 amino acids. The DNA for the CDR3 is TGTGCCAGCAGTGCGGGACGGCTAAATCAGCCCCAGCATTTT. Translation: CASSAGRLNQPQHF.

This clonotype was counted many times. The CDR3 here is CASSRTTENQPQHF. The DNA of the CDR3 is TGTGCCAGCAGCCGGACGACAGAAAATCAGCCCCAGCATTTT. V is TRBV3-1 and J is TRBJ1-5, with D possibly matching TRBD1 (5 bases). Germline lookup yields CDR1 LGHDT and CDR2 YNNKEL (reference sequence). This CDR3 spans 14 amino acids. The V gene lost 4 bases and the J gene lost 4 bases, with 11 bases spanning the gap.

The rearrangement uses TRBV4-1 and TRBJ2-3; TRBD2 agrees at 10 bases. V lost 3 bases, J lost 3 bases, and 6 bases stayed unmatched. This CDR3 region has 16 residues. Germline V CDR1 and CDR2: MGHRA, YSYEKL. CDR3 DNA: TGCGCCAGCAGCCATTGGACTAGCGGAGGGACAGATACGCAGTATTTT. Its protein is CASSHWTSGGTDTQYF.

This clonotype was seen repeatedly, ten times or more. The CDR3 coding sequence is TGTGCCAGCAGCCCACAGAACAGGGGTGGAAACACCATATATTTT. Protein sequence: CASSPQNRGGNTIYF. The chain carries TRBV7-8 and TRBJ1-3, with 7 positions matching TRBD1. In germline, CDR1 is SGHVS, CDR2 FQNEAQ. Trimming took 5 bases from V and 3 from J; bases not matched to a gene: 7. The CDR3 loop spans 15 amino acids. Combining the CDR3 with reference TRBV7-8 and TRBJ1-3 gives the whole variable domain GAGVSQSPRYKVAKRGQDVALRCDPISGHVSLFWYQQALGQGPEFLTYFQNEAQLDKSGLPSDRFFAERPEGSVSTLKIQRTQQEDSAVYLCASSPQNRGGNTIYFGEGSWLTVV.

This clonotype was detected a few times. The rearrangement uses TRBV12-5 and TRBJ1-5; maybe TRBD1 (5 bases). The germline V and J ends were trimmed by 2 bases and 0 bases, with 5 bases remaining between them. Germline V CDR1 and CDR2: LGHNT, FRNRAP. The CDR3 spans 14 residues. The CDR3 DNA is TGTGCTAGTGGTTTGCAGGGTAGCAATCAGCCCCAGCATTTT. Its protein product is CASGLQGSNQPQHF.

This clonotype was observed a few times. The chain uses TRBV12-3 or TRBV12-4 and TRBJ2-1, with D unresolved. This CDR3 is built from 11 residues. The V gene lost 8 bases and the J gene lost 8 bases, with 10 bases spanning the gap. DNA for the CDR3: TGTGCCAGCGGAAGGTTGGATGAGCAGTTCTTC. Protein product: CASGRLDEQFF.

This chain's CDR3 is CASGGAPDTQYF. DNA for the CDR3: TGCGCCAGCGGTGGGGCCCCAGATACGCAGTATTTT. The J gene is TRBJ2-3, the V gene TRBV5-1; TRBD1 might be the D (5 bases). Germline V gene data show CDR1 as SGHRS and CDR2 as YFSETQ. The V gene lost 7 bases and the J gene lost 4 bases, with 10 bases spanning the gap. CDR3 length: 12 amino acids.

The chain links TRBV3-1 to TRBJ1-3; the D is unclear. This CDR3 spans 13 amino acids. Trimming removed 8 bases from V and 0 bases from J, with 8 bases in between. From germline, CDR1 is LGHDT and CDR2 YNNKEL (reference sequence). CDR3: CASVEGSGNTIYF. The CDR3 DNA is TGTGCCAGCGTCGAGGGCTCTGGAAACACCATATATTTT.

The V and J genes are TRBV14 and TRBJ2-3; D remains unclear. Trimming took 1 base from V and 8 from J, leaving 4 bases between them. The germline gives CDR1 SGHDN, CDR2 FVKESK. The CDR3 sequence is 11 residues long. CDR3 coding DNA: TGTGCCAGCAGCCAAGCGGGTACGCAGTATTTT. It specifies CASSQAGTQYF. The complete variable domain, with remaining parts taken from reference TRBV14 and TRBJ2-3, reads EAGVTQFPSHSVIEKGQTVTLRCDPISGHDNLYWYRRVMGKEIKFLLHFVKESKQDESGMPNNRFLAERTGGTYSTLKVQPAELEDSGVYFCASSQAGTQYFGPGTRLTVL.

The chain employs TRBV5-1 and TRBJ2-6; no clear D. This CDR3 is built from 16 residues. V was pared by 1 base and J by 0 bases, with 8 bases between. Germline values: CDR1 SGHRS, CDR2 YFSETQ. CDR3 DNA: TGCGCCAGCAGCTTGAACGGTAACTCTGGGGCCAACGTCCTGACTTTC. It codes for CASSLNGNSGANVLTF.

At least ten counts were recorded for this clonotype. The chain employs TRBV12-3 or TRBV12-4 and TRBJ2-1; TRBD2 matches at 10 bases. CDR3 length: 15 amino acids. V shed 11 bases and J 9 bases; nucleotides not matched to a gene: 16. The DNA for the CDR3 is TGTGCCTGTTCCCCCCCCAGCGGGGGGGCCGTTGAGCAGTTCTTC. Translating gives CACSPPSGGAVEQFF.

The V and J genes are TRBV19 and TRBJ2-7; D perhaps matches TRBD2 (6 bases). Trimming shortened V by 7 bases and J by 4 bases, and 14 bases separated the two germline ends. Germline V gene data show CDR1 as LNHDA and CDR2 as SQIVND (reference sequence). The CDR3 sequence is 13 residues long. This chain's CDR3 is CASNSGGSYEQYF. The CDR3 DNA follows: TGTGCCAGTAATAGCGGCGGGTCGTACGAGCAGTACTTC.

The table lists this clonotype with many counts. The chain is built from TRBV3-1 and TRBJ1-2, with D hard to call. The CDR3 totals 11 residues. V gave up 0 bases and J gave up 7 bases, with 3 bases separating them. Germline V gene sequence: CDR1 LGHDT, CDR2 YNNKEL (reference sequence). The CDR3 is CASSQDGGYTF. CDR3 coding DNA: TGTGCCAGCAGCCAAGATGGTGGCTACACCTTC.

This rearrangement joins TRBV20-1 to TRBJ2-7; 9 bases fit TRBD2. Trimming at V came to 5 bases and at J to 6 bases, leaving 8 bases not matched to a gene. The CDR3 is made up of 13 amino acids. CDR1 DFQATT and CDR2 SNEGSKA come from the germline V gene (reference sequence). The DNA for the CDR3 is TGCAGTGCTGAGATCGAAGCGGGGGGCGAGCAGTACTTC. This gives the protein CSAEIEAGGEQYF.